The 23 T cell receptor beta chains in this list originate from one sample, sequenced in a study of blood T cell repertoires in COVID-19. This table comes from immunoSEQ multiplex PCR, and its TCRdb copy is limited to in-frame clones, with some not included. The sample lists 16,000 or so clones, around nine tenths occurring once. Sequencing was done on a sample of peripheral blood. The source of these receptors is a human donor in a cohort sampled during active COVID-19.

The CDR3 is CASSPGAPLDPREQYF. The DNA for the CDR3 is TGCGCCAGCAGCCCTGGAGCCCCCCTCGACCCCCGGGAGCAGTACTTC. This sequence joins TRBV5-1 and TRBJ2-7; D gene unclear. This CDR3 is built from 16 residues. V lost 4 bases, J lost 7 bases, and 24 bases lay in between. CDR1 SGHRS and CDR2 YFSETQ come from the germline V gene. Looking up the rest from reference TRBV5-1 and TRBJ2-7 gives the full variable domain: KAGVTQTPRYLIKTRGQQVTLSCSPISGHRSVSWYQQTPGQGLQFLFEYFSETQRNKGNFPGRFSGRQFSNSRSEMNVSTLELGDSALYLCASSPGAPLDPREQYFGPGTRLTVT.

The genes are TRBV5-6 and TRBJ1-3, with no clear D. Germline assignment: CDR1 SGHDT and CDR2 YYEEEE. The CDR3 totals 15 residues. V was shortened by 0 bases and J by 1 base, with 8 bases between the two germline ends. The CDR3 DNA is TGTGCCAGCAGCTTGGGTACACGTTCTGGAAACACCATATATTTT. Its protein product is CASSLGTRSGNTIYF. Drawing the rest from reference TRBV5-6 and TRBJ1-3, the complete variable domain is DAGVTQSPTHLIKTRGQQVTLRCSPKSGHDTVSWYQQALGQGPQFIFQYYEEEERQRGNFPDRFSGHQFPNYSSELNVNALLLGDSALYLCASSLGTRSGNTIYFGEGSWLTVV.

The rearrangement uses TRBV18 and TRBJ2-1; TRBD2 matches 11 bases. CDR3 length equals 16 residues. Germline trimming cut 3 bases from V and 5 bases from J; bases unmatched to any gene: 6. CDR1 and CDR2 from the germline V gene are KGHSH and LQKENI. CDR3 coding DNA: TGTGCCAGCTCACCGGTTAGCGGGGGGGCGGACAATGAGCAGTTCTTC. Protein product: CASSPVSGGADNEQFF.

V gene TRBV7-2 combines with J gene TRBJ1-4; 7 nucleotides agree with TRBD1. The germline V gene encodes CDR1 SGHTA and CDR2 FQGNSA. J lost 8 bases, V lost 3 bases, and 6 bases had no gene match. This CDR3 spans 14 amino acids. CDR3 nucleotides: TGTGCCAGCAGCTTTCGACAGGGCCTAGAAAAACTGTTTTTT. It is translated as CASSFRQGLEKLFF.

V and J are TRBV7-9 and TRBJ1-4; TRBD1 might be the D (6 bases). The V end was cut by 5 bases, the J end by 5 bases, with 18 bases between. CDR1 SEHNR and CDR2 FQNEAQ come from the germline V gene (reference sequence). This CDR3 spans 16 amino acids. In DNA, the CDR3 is TGTGCCAGCAGCCCTAAGGACAGCTCAATAAATGAAAAACTGTTTTTT. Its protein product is CASSPKDSSINEKLFF.

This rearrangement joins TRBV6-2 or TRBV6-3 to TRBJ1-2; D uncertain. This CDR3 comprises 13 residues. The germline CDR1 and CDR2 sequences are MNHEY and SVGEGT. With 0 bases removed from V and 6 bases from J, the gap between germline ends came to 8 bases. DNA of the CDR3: TGTGCCAGCAGTTACTCGCAGATAAATGGCTACACCTTC. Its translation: CASSYSQINGYTF.

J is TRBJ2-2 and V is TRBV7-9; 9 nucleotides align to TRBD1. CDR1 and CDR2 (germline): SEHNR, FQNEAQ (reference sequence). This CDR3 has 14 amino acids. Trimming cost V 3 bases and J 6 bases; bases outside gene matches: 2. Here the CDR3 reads CASSFRDRAGELFF. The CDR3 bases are TGTGCCAGCAGCTTCCGGGACAGGGCCGGGGAGCTGTTTTTT.

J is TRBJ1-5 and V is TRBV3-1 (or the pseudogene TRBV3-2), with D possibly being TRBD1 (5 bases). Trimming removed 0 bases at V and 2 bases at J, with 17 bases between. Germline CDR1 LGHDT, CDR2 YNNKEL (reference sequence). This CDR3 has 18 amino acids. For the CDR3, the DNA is TGTGCCAGCAGCCAAGATCGACAGCCCGGCGAGGGCAATCAGCCCCAGCATTTT. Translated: CASSQDRQPGEGNQPQHF.

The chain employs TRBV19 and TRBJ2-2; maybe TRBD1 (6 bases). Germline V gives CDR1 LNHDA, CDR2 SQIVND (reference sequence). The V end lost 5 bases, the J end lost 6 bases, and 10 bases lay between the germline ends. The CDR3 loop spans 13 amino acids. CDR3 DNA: TGTGCCAGTAGTGGGGGCACGGCCGGGGAGCTGTTTTTT. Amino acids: CASSGGTAGELFF.

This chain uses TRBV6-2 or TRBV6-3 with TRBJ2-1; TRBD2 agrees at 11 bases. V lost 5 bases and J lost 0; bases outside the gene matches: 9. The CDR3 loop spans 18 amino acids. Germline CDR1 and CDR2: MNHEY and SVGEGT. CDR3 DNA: TGTGCCAGCAGTACTCCTAGCGGGGGGCCGAGCTCCTACAATGAGCAGTTCTTC. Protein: CASSTPSGGPSSYNEQFF.

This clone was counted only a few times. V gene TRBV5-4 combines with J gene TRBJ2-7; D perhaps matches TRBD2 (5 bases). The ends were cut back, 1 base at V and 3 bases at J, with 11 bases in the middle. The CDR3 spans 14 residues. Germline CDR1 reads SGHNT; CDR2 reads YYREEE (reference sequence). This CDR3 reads CASSLMGVNYEQYF. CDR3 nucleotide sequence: TGTGCCAGCAGCTTGATGGGAGTCAACTACGAGCAGTACTTC.

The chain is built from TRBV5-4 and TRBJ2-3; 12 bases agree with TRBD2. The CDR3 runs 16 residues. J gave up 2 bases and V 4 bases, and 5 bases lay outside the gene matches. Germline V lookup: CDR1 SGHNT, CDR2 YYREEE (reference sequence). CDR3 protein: CASSATSGGNTDTQYF. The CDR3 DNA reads TGTGCCAGCAGCGCTACTAGCGGGGGGAACACAGATACGCAGTATTTT.

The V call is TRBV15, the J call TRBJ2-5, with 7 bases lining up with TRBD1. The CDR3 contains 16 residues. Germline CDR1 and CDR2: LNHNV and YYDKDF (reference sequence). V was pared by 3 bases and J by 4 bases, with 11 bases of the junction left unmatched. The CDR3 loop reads CATSREGGFGGETQYF. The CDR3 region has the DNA TGTGCCACCAGCAGGGAAGGGGGCTTTGGTGGAGAGACCCAGTACTTC.

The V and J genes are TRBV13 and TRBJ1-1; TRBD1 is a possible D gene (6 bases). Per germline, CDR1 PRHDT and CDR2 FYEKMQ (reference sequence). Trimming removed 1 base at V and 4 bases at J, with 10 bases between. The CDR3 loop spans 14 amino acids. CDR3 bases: TGTGCCAGCAGCTTAGCAGGGGCACCCACTGAAGCTTTCTTT. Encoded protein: CASSLAGAPTEAFF.

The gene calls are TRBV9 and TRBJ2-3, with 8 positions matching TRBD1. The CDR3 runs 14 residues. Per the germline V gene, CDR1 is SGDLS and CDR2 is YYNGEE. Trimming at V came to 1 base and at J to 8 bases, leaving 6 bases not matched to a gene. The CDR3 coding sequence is TGTGCCAGCAGCGTATCGACAGGGGTTCCTACGCAGTATTTT. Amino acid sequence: CASSVSTGVPTQYF.

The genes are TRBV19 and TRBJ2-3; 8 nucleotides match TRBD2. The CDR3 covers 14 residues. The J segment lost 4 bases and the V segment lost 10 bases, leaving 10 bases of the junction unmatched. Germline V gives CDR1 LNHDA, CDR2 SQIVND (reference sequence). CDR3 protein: CATTKVAGSDTQYF. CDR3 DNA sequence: TGTGCCACCACGAAGGTAGCGGGGTCAGATACGCAGTATTTT. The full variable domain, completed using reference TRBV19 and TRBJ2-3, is DGGITQSPKYLFRKEGQNVTLSCEQNLNHDAMYWYRQDPGQGLRLIYYSQIVNDFQKGDIAEGYSVSREKKESFPLTVTSAQKNPTAFYLCATTKVAGSDTQYFGPGTRLTVL.

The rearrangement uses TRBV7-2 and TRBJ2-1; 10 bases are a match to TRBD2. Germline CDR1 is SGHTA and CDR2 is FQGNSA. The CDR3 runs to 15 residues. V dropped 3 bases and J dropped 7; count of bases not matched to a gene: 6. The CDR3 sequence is CASSLESGGANEQFF. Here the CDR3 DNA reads TGTGCCAGCAGCTTGGAAAGCGGGGGGGCGAATGAGCAGTTCTTC.

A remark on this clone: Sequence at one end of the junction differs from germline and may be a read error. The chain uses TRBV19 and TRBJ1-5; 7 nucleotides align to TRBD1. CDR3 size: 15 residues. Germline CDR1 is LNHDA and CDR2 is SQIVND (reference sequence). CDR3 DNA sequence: TGTGCCAGTAGTATAGGTGGACAGGCGAATCGGCCCCAGCATTTT. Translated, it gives CASSIGGQANRPQHF.

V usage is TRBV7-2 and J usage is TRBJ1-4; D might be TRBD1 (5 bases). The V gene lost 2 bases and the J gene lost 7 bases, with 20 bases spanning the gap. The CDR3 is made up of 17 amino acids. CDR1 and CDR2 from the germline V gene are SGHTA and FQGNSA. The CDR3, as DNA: TGTGCCAGCAGCTTATTCCCTGCGGGGGTCATCGGTGAAAAACTGTTTTTT. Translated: CASSLFPAGVIGEKLFF.

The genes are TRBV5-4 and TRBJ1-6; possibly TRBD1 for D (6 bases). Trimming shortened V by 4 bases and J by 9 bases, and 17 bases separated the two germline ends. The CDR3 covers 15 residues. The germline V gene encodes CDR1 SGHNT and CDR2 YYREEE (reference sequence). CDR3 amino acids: CASSPLQGGGSPLHF. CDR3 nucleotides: TGTGCCAGCAGCCCCCTACAGGGTGGGGGTTCACCCCTCCACTTT.

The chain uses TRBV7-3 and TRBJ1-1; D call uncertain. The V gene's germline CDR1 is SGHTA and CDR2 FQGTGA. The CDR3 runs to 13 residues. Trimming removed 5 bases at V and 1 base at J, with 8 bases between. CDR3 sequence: CASSPSANTEAFF. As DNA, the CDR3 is TGTGCCAGCAGCCCCAGTGCGAACACTGAAGCTTTCTTT.

CDR3 sequence reads: CASSPRQGRRDTQYF. CDR3 nucleotide sequence: TGTGCCAGCAGCCCCCGACAGGGGAGGAGGGATACGCAGTATTTT. This chain links TRBV7-2 with TRBJ2-3; 8 bases line up with TRBD1. The length of the CDR3 is 15 residues. With V trimmed by 5 bases and J by 6 bases, 10 bases remained unmatched. Germline-derived CDR1 and CDR2 are SGHTA and FQGNSA. The full variable domain, completed using reference TRBV7-2 and TRBJ2-3, is GAGVSQSPSNKVTEKGKDVELRCDPISGHTALYWYRQSLGQGLEFLIYFQGNSAPDKSGLPSDRFSAERTGGSVSTLTIQRTQQEDSAVYLCASSPRQGRRDTQYFGPGTRLTVL.

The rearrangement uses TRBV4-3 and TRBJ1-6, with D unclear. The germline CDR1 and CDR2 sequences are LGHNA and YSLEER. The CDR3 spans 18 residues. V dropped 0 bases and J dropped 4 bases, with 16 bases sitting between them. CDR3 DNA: TGCGCCAGCAGCCAAGATCCTTTAGGAACAGTTTATAATTCACCCCTCCACTTT. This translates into CASSQDPLGTVYNSPLHF.